This T cell receptor (beta chain) was captured in a study of T cell responses to AZD1222 COVID-19 vaccine. Whole-study findings and limits: Among vaccine-associated CD4 TCRs, coverage spanned spike, with dominance at 160-218 and 743-854. Clonal diversity was possibly underestimated, and the donors were mostly white British, with more females. After two AZD1222 doses, spike-specific TCR breadth and depth rose versus day 0.

Here immunoSEQ multiplex PCR was the method, and the copy in TCRdb shows in-frame clones only, minus some. The top ten hold under 8.5% of the sample, which has about 97,000 clones, roughly 90% seen once. With 0 bases clipped from V and 3 bases from J, the junction kept 0 bases outside the gene matches. The CDR3 totals 14 residues. Germline lookup yields CDR1 KGHSH and CDR2 LQKENI. As to this clone: Its cognate antigen is unknown.

This receptor was obtained from an adult in good health. J is TRBJ2-7 and V is TRBV18; 9 bases match TRBD2. The sequences come from peripheral blood, collected on day 0 of AZD1222 vaccination. The chain's CDR3 is CASSPPSGSYEQYF. The CDR3 DNA follows: TGTGCCAGCTCACCACCTAGCGGGAGCTACGAGCAGTACTTC. Filled out from reference TRBV18 and TRBJ2-7, the complete variable domain reads NAGVMQNPRHLVRRRGQEARLRCSPMKGHSHVYWYRQLPEEGLKFMVYLQKENIIDESGMPKERFSAEFPKEGPSILRIQQVVRGDSAAYFCASSPPSGSYEQYFGPGTRLTVT.